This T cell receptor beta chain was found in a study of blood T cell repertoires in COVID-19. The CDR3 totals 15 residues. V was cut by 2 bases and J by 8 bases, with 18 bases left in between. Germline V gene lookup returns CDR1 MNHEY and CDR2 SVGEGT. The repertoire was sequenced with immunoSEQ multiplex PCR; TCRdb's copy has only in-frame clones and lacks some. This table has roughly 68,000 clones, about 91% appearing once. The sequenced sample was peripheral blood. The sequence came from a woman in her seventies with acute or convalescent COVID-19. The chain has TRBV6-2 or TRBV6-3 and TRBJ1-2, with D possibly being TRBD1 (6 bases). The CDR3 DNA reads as TGTGCCAGCAGTTACGGAAAACAGGGCTTGACCGGCTACACCTTC. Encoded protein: CASSYGKQGLTGYTF.